The subject of this entry is one TCR beta chain. Its antigen is still unknown. Base quality data are lacking; no much larger clone is found one base away. Germline trimming: 7 bases from V, 3 bases from J; junction bases outside gene matches: 9. For CDR1 and CDR2, the germline V gene (reference sequence) lists MNHEY and SMNVEV. CDR3 length: 15 amino acids, cysteine to phenylalanine. Left in the record is the CDR3 DNA by itself, 45 bases read in frame from the first base. The entry originates in a study of T cell responses to AZD1222 COVID-19 vaccine (dated by TCRdb to the early 2020s). Broadly, across the study: AZD1222 recipients whose second dose came at about 4 weeks and those whose second dose came at about 12 weeks were combined into one group, since spike-specific TCR depth and breadth did not differ between the two schedules. A total of about 230 trial participants underwent TCR sequencing, of whom some 210 received two doses of AZD1222 and about 26 received two doses of the MenACWY control vaccine. Trial participants were enrolled into age subgroups of 18-55, 56-69 and 70-plus years, which contained about 150, 28 and 57 TCR-sequenced participants, respectively. Results the study describes overall, beyond this receptor: Epitopes outside the regions mutated in the B.1.351 and B.1.1.7 variants were reportedly recognized by nearly half of the unique spike-specific TCRs. In the small 56-69-year group, the increase in depth fell short of significance, most likely because of low power. Because no samples from the day 14 peak response were available, repertoires could be characterized only after the peak T cell response. Most participants were white British and females outnumbered males, and the authors suggested that clonal diversity may have been underestimated. Spike-specific TCR breadth and depth rose significantly after two AZD1222 doses compared with day 0 and with MenACWY recipients. The vaccine-associated CD4 TCRs covered the entire spike protein, and the dominant responses fell in regions 160-218 and 743-854. Conclusions about previously exposed vaccinees are limited, since just five to seven AZD1222 recipients were seropositive for SARS-CoV-2 at baseline.

This specimen's time point label, per the study, means: baseline before first vaccination. Samples from vaccinated people were obtained from the UK trials COV001 and COV002, which included a single-blind randomized controlled phase 2/3 trial of AZD1222 (ChAdOx1 nCoV-19) in healthy adults. For TCRbeta chain sequencing, PBMC samples were collected from trial participants at day 0 and at day 28 after the second dose. The CDR3 regions of human TCRbeta chains were analyzed by immunosequencing. The source study handled its data this way. TCRs in the repertoires were matched against a reference library of SARS-CoV-2-specific TCRs that had been generated with the MIRA antigen-specificity platform. Breadth was defined as the fraction of unique TCRs that were SARS-CoV-2-associated. Depth was defined as the fraction of total T cells that were SARS-CoV-2-associated. Using the MIRA data, each spike-specific TCR was mapped to the spike region that the TCR reacts to and placed in a CD4 or CD8 class. Log10-transformed breadth and depth values were compared by one-way ANOVA with Sidak's multiple comparisons tests. In TCRdb, the immuneACCESS table is reduced to in-frame sequences with V and J assigned. These tables do not hold every clone; where another copy was compared, an unresolved V gene accounts for under half, and the others remain unexplained. V and J calls plus clone size are reproduced from that table; the DNA served to infer D and trimming. This sample comprises around 200,000 clones, 85% to 90% of them detected only once. In total, the top ten clones hold about 7.2% of the sample.

Source: peripheral blood, taken on day 0 of AZD1222 vaccination. The chain couples TRBV27 to TRBJ2-7, with 10 central nucleotides matching TRBD2. This sequence originates from an adult in good health. This receptor carries the CDR3 CASMKGTSDVYEQYF. The sequenced DNA: TGTGCCAGCATGAAAGGGACTAGCGATGTCTACGAGCAGTACTTC.